One sample yielded the 10 T cell receptor beta chains listed below, sequenced in a study of cytomegalovirus exposure and HLA in healthy donors. The PCR contained 60 Vbeta and 13 Jbeta primers. Data came from immunoSEQ multiplex PCR; TCRdb stores just in-frame clones and leaves some out. The table shows roughly 150,000 clones, with around 79% occurring only once. The sample comprised PBMCs. These TCRs come from a woman in her thirties in good health and CMV-seronegative.

The J gene is TRBJ1-2, the V gene TRBV7-8, with TRBD1 identical over 7 bases. The CDR3 is made up of 15 amino acids. Germline V gene sequence: CDR1 SGHVS, CDR2 FQNEAQ. Trimming took 4 bases from V and 5 from J; bases not matched to a gene: 10. The CDR3 protein is CASSSPSTGEYGYTF. CDR3 DNA: TGTGCCAGCAGCTCCCCCTCTACAGGGGAGTATGGCTACACCTTC.

Of note for this clone: Other DNA sequences within the sample encode an identical CDR3. The CDR3 coding sequence is TGTGCCTGGAGGGGGGACAGGGGGCGCGGGCAGCCCCAGCATTTT. It is translated as CAWRGDRGRGQPQHF. The chain has TRBV30 and TRBJ1-5, with 12 bases aligning to TRBD1. The CDR3 covers 15 residues. J was trimmed by 7 bases and V by 3 bases; bases with no gene match: 7. Germline CDR1 is GTSNPN and CDR2 is SVGIG (reference sequence). Together with reference TRBV30 and TRBJ1-5, the CDR3 gives the full variable domain: SQTIHQWPATLVQPVGSPLSLECTVEGTSNPNLYWYRQAAGRGLQLLFYSVGIGQISSEVPQNLSASRPQDRQFILSSKKLLLSDSGFYLCAWRGDRGRGQPQHFGDGTRLSIL.

This chain connects TRBV4-3 to TRBJ2-7; a possible D gene is TRBD2 (5 bases). The CDR3 runs 17 residues. V was clipped by 0 bases and J by 2 bases, with 17 bases between them. Germline CDR1 reads LGHNA; CDR2 reads YSLEER. The CDR3 loop reads CASSQDGSGLTPYEQYF. CDR3 DNA sequence: TGCGCCAGCAGCCAAGATGGCTCAGGACTCACGCCCTACGAGCAGTACTTC.

This sequence joins TRBV6-1 and TRBJ1-2; no definite D call. V was shortened by 3 bases and J by 3 bases, with 17 bases between the two germline ends. The CDR3 runs 16 residues. Germline assignment: CDR1 MNHNS and CDR2 SASEGT. DNA of the CDR3: TGTGCCAGCAGTGACCCCCGCGGGTGGCTAGACTATGGCTACACCTTC. Protein product: CASSDPRGWLDYGYTF.

The rearrangement uses TRBV2 and TRBJ1-2; 7 nucleotides match TRBD1. This CDR3 is built from 16 residues. Looked up from germline, CDR1 is SNHLY and CDR2 is FYNNEI. V trimming: 8 bases; J trimming: 0 bases; junction bases outside the gene matches: 12. The CDR3 reads CASLLQGLITNYGYTF. The CDR3, as DNA: TGTGCCAGCCTACTACAGGGGCTGATCACTAACTATGGCTACACCTTC. The full variable domain, rest sourced from reference TRBV2 and TRBJ1-2, is EPEVTQTPSHQVTQMGQEVILRCVPISNHLYFYWYRQILGQKVEFLVSFYNNEISEKSEIFDDQFSVERPDGSNFTLKIRSTKLEDSAMYFCASLLQGLITNYGYTFGSGTRLTVV.

CDR3 in DNA: TGTGCCAGCAGCTTAACCAGCTGGGGCAGGACCGGTCCCGGGGAGCTGTTTTTT. This sequence encodes CASSLTSWGRTGPGELFF. The chain uses TRBV7-3 and TRBJ2-2; D may be TRBD1 (5 bases). The V and J ends lost 0 bases and 6 bases respectively, with 20 bases between them. The CDR3 covers 18 residues. Germline CDR1 reads SGHTA; CDR2 reads FQGTGA.

This clone was detected a few times. The chain joins TRBV2 to TRBJ1-6, with D unresolved. Trimming took 6 bases from V and 6 from J, leaving 9 bases between them. The CDR3 covers 13 residues. Germline loops: CDR1 SNHLY, CDR2 FYNNEI. CDR3 nucleotides: TGTGCCAGCAGGGAGGTTGGTAATTCACCCCTCCACTTT. It specifies CASREVGNSPLHF. The entire variable domain, with the rest obtained from reference TRBV2 and TRBJ1-6, is as follows: EPEVTQTPSHQVTQMGQEVILRCVPISNHLYFYWYRQILGQKVEFLVSFYNNEISEKSEIFDDQFSVERPDGSNFTLKIRSTKLEDSAMYFCASREVGNSPLHFGNGTRLTVT.

The gene calls are TRBV6-5 and TRBJ1-1; D may be TRBD1 (6 bases). The CDR3 extends over 14 amino acids. Trimming shortened V by 0 bases and J by 7 bases, and 12 bases separated the two germline ends. The V gene's germline CDR1 is MNHEY and CDR2 SVGAGI. CDR3 sequence (DNA): TGTGCCAGCAGTTACTCGATCGAGGGGGTTGAAGCTTTCTTT. Protein sequence: CASSYSIEGVEAFF.

CDR3 in amino acids: CASSQGSGGFGGELFF. In DNA, the CDR3 is TGCGCCAGCAGCCAAGGAAGCGGGGGGTTCGGCGGGGAGCTGTTTTTT. This rearrangement joins TRBV4-3 to TRBJ2-2, with 9 bases matching TRBD2. CDR1 and CDR2 (germline): LGHNA, YSLEER. The CDR3 spans 16 residues. V shed 1 base and J 7 bases; nucleotides not matched to a gene: 7.

The V call is TRBV27, the J call TRBJ1-4, with a possible D match to TRBD1 (6 bases). The CDR3 contains 19 residues. Germline values: CDR1 MNHEY, CDR2 SMNVEV (reference sequence). V was trimmed by 5 bases and J by 4 bases, leaving 26 bases between them. The CDR3 region has the DNA TGTGCCAGCAGTCCGCCAAGGGGGATTTTAGGGGTCGGTAATGAAAAACTGTTTTTT. Protein product: CASSPPRGILGVGNEKLFF.